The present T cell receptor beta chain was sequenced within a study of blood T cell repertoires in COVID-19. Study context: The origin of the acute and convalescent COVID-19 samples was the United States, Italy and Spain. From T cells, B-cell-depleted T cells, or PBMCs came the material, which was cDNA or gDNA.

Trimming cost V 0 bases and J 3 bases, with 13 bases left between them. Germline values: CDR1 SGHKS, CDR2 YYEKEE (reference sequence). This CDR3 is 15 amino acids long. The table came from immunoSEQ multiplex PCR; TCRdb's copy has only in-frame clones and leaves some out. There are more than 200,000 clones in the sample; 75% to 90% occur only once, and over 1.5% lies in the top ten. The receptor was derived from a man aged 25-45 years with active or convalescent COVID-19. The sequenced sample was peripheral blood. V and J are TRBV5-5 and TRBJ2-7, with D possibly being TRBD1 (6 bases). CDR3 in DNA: TGTGCCAGCAGCTTGGCTACCGGGACATACTACGAGCAGTACTTC. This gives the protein CASSLATGTYYEQYF. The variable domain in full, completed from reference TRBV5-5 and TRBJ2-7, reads DAGVTQSPTHLIKTRGQQVTLRCSPISGHKSVSWYQQVLGQGPQFIFQYYEKEERGRGNFPDRFSARQFPNYSSELNVNALLLGDSALYLCASSLATGTYYEQYFGPGTRLTVT.